A selection of T cell receptor beta chains follows, all from one sample in a study of OX40 agonist ivuxolimab in advanced cancers. Assay: immunoSEQ multiplex PCR; the TCRdb copy retains only in-frame clones and omits some. The table includes roughly 80,000 clones, under 90% detected once. The sequenced sample was CD4+ or CD8+ T cells sorted from blood, obtained in a trial of the OX40 agonist ivuxolimab. The source of these receptors is an adult with an advanced solid tumor such as melanoma, head and neck, liver or kidney cancer. The CDR3 runs from the conserved cysteine through the conserved F or W. The D gene is left open where the match is weak. A clone size is listed for some rows: how often the clone was seen (once, few, many), or a class if it is expanded.

D gene,clone size,V gene,J gene,CDR3 protein,CDR3 DNA
-,-,TRBV6-5,TRBJ1-3,CASWAGNTIYF,TGTGCCAGCTGGGCGGGAAACACCATATATTTT
TRBD2,-,TRBV5-1,TRBJ2-3,CASSLGGGGGTDTQYF,TGCGCCAGCAGCTTGGGTGGCGGGGGGGGAACAGATACGCAGTATTTT
-,-,TRBV30,TRBJ1-1,CAWSGGIKWHTEAFF,TGTGCCTGGTCTGGGGGGATCAAATGGCACACTGAAGCTTTCTTT
-,-,TRBV5-6,TRBJ1-2,CASSLAGLSGYGYTF,TGTGCCAGCAGCTTGGCAGGGTTAAGCGGTTATGGCTACACCTTC
-,-,TRBV28,TRBJ1-1,CASSWRVGDTEAFF,TGTGCCAGCAGTTGGAGGGTCGGTGACACTGAAGCTTTCTTT
-,-,TRBV19,TRBJ2-3,CASSTRSGGTDTQYF,TGTGCCAGTAGTACCCGATCGGGGGGCACAGATACGCAGTATTTT
-,-,TRBV19,TRBJ1-5,CASSLAPQGNQPQHF,TGTGCCAGTAGTCTTGCCCCGCAGGGTAATCAGCCCCAGCATTTT
-,-,TRBV2,TRBJ1-1,CASEPGTNTEAFF,TGTGCCAGCGAACCAGGAACAAACACTGAAGCTTTCTTT
TRBD1,-,TRBV7-6,TRBJ2-1,CASSMPGQEWSQFF,TGTGCCAGCAGCATGCCGGGACAGGAGTGGTCTCAGTTCTTC
-,-,TRBV30,TRBJ1-2,CAWSEQGWGGYTF,TGTGCCTGGAGCGAACAGGGTTGGGGTGGCTACACCTTC
-,-,TRBV7-2,TRBJ2-7,CASSAGNEQYF,TGTGCCAGCAGCGCTGGAAACGAGCAGTACTTC
-,-,TRBV4-2,TRBJ2-7,CASSQGGNSYEQYF,TGTGCCAGCAGCCAAGGCGGAAATAGCTACGAGCAGTACTTC
TRBD1,-,TRBV6-1,TRBJ2-1,CASRGWTGDMDEQFF,TGTGCCAGCAGGGGGTGGACAGGGGATATGGATGAGCAGTTCTTC
TRBD1,once,TRBV5-4,TRBJ1-2,CASSLALGQGTNYGYTF,TGTGCCAGCAGCTTGGCCCTCGGACAGGGGACCAACTATGGCTACACCTTC
-,-,TRBV6-5,TRBJ2-7,CASSRRHTDEQYF,TGTGCCAGCAGTAGACGACATACTGACGAGCAGTACTTC
-,-,TRBV28,TRBJ2-1,CASSKEQAYNEQFF,TGTGCCAGCAGCAAAGAACAAGCCTACAATGAGCAGTTCTTC
-,-,TRBV2,TRBJ2-2,CASSERTNTGELFF,TGTGCCAGCAGTGAACGGACGAACACCGGGGAGCTGTTTTTT
-,-,TRBV18,TRBJ2-3,CASSPPGLKGDTQYF,TGTGCCAGCTCACCCCCCGGTTTGAAGGGAGATACGCAGTATTTT
TRBD1,-,TRBV6-4,TRBJ2-7,CASRDGTDDYEQYF,TGTGCCAGCAGAGACGGGACAGACGACTACGAGCAGTACTTC
-,-,TRBV9,TRBJ1-6,CASSDGSGGSPLHF,TGTGCCAGCAGCGACGGGTCTGGAGGGTCACCCCTCCACTTT
-,-,TRBV6-1,TRBJ1-1,CASRRVLMNTEAFF,TGTGCCAGCAGACGGGTACTAATGAACACTGAAGCTTTCTTT
-,-,TRBV19,TRBJ2-3,CASSGRAPGRTDTQYF,TGTGCCAGTAGCGGCCGGGCCCCTGGTCGCACAGATACGCAGTATTTT
TRBD2,-,TRBV6-5,TRBJ2-3,CASSFAGLRTDTQYF,TGTGCCAGCAGTTTCGCGGGACTACGCACAGATACGCAGTATTTT
TRBD1,-,TRBV29-1,TRBJ1-2,CSVSDRGYGYTF,TGCAGCGTTTCGGACAGGGGGTATGGCTACACCTTC
TRBD2,-,TRBV9,TRBJ2-1,CASSLGLAGTTYNEQFF,TGTGCCAGCAGCCTAGGACTAGCGGGGACCACCTACAATGAGCAGTTCTTC
-,-,TRBV11-3,TRBJ1-1,CASSLGRGTEAFF,TGTGCCAGCAGCTTGGGAAGGGGAACTGAAGCTTTCTTT
TRBD1,-,TRBV28,TRBJ1-2,CASSLLGWRQGANYGYTF,TGTGCCAGCAGTTTATTGGGCTGGCGGCAGGGGGCAAACTATGGCTACACCTTC
TRBD2,once,TRBV9,TRBJ2-5,CASSVDVGGAGETQYF,TGTGCCAGCAGCGTAGATGTCGGGGGGGCCGGAGAGACCCAGTACTTC
-,-,TRBV6-5,TRBJ1-2,CASSGPGQDFGYTF,TGTGCCAGCAGTGGGCCGGGACAAGATTTCGGCTACACCTTC
TRBD1,-,TRBV6-5,TRBJ1-2,CASSSGSPGGGYGYTF,TGTGCCAGCAGTTCAGGTTCGCCAGGGGGAGGATATGGCTACACCTTC
-,-,TRBV29-1,TRBJ2-1,CSVPGPHEQFF,TGCAGCGTTCCAGGCCCCCATGAGCAGTTCTTC
-,-,TRBV7-9,TRBJ1-4,CASSLNTVGEKLFF,TGTGCCAGCAGCCTTAATACCGTCGGTGAAAAACTGTTTTTT
TRBD1,few,TRBV29-1,TRBJ2-7,CSVEDFAGQGSYEQYF,TGCAGCGTTGAAGATTTCGCGGGACAGGGTTCCTACGAGCAGTACTTC
-,once,TRBV5-1,TRBJ1-1,CASSPGFRVGTEAFF,TGCGCCAGCAGCCCAGGGTTTAGGGTGGGGACTGAAGCTTTCTTT
TRBD2,-,TRBV15,TRBJ2-7,CATSRDRAGSGVYEQYF,TGTGCCACCAGCAGAGATCGAGCCGGTAGCGGGGTCTACGAGCAGTACTTC
TRBD1,once,TRBV7-9,TRBJ1-5,CASSTGQGAGQPQHF,TGTGCCAGCAGCACCGGACAGGGGGCGGGACAGCCCCAGCATTTT
-,-,TRBV4-3,TRBJ1-4,CASSQGPSHATNEKLFF,TGCGCCAGCAGCCAAGGACCTTCCCATGCAACTAATGAAAAACTGTTTTTT
TRBD1,-,TRBV7-2,TRBJ2-5,CASSKEGGAETQYF,TGTGCCAGCAGCAAAGAAGGGGGCGCGGAGACCCAGTACTTC
-,-,TRBV15,TRBJ1-1,CATSRHIKPGYTEAFF,TGTGCCACCAGCAGACATATAAAGCCAGGGTACACTGAAGCTTTCTTT
-,-,TRBV5-1,TRBJ1-3,CASKRDGTSGNTIYF,TGCGCCAGCAAGAGGGACGGGACCTCTGGAAACACCATATATTTT
TRBD1,few,TRBV6-5,TRBJ1-6,CASSRPGQGNSPLHF,TGTGCCAGCAGTCGCCCGGGACAGGGGAATTCACCCCTCCACTTT
TRBD2,-,TRBV11-2,TRBJ2-1,CASSLHPGLTNEQFF,TGTGCCAGCAGCTTACACCCGGGACTAACAAATGAGCAGTTCTTC
-,-,TRBV6-4,TRBJ2-1,CASSVERTSYNEQFF,TGTGCCAGCAGCGTCGAAAGGACCTCCTACAATGAGCAGTTCTTC
TRBD1,-,TRBV7-8,TRBJ2-7,CASSLSGTGFSEQYF,TGTGCCAGCAGCTTATCGGGGACAGGGTTTTCCGAGCAGTACTTC
-,few,TRBV4-1,TRBJ2-1,CASSRLRGAGDNEQFF,TGCGCCAGCAGCCGCCTACGGGGGGCAGGGGACAATGAGCAGTTCTTC
-,few,TRBV12-5,TRBJ2-3,CASGLLSADTQYF,TGTGCTAGTGGTTTGCTTTCTGCAGATACGCAGTATTTT
TRBD2,-,TRBV7-6,TRBJ2-7,CASSFQAGGPYEQYF,TGTGCCAGCAGCTTCCAAGCGGGGGGGCCCTACGAGCAGTACTTC
-,-,TRBV27,TRBJ2-3,CASSLPRGRSTDTQYF,TGTGCCAGCAGTTTACCCAGGGGAAGAAGCACAGATACGCAGTATTTT
-,-,TRBV6-1,TRBJ1-1,CASSPGQPVLAFF,TGTGCCAGCAGTCCCGGACAGCCAGTTTTGGCTTTCTTT
-,-,TRBV6-1,TRBJ1-2,CASTLLGYYGYTF,TGTGCCAGCACCTTGCTAGGATACTATGGCTACACCTTC
TRBD2,-,TRBV6-1,TRBJ2-3,CASNPGLATDTQYF,TGTGCCAGCAACCCGGGACTAGCGACAGATACGCAGTATTTT
TRBD2,-,TRBV18,TRBJ2-7,CASSPRLGGGTSSYEQYF,TGTGCCAGCTCACCACGTCTTGGCGGGGGGACGAGCTCCTACGAGCAGTACTTC
-,-,TRBV28,TRBJ1-1,CASRLSQFLAGPSQAFF,TGTGCCAGCAGGTTGTCCCAATTTCTCGCAGGCCCCTCGCAAGCTTTCTTT
TRBD2,once,TRBV5-4,TRBJ2-5,CASSSPPAGGQETQYF,TGTGCCAGCAGCTCCCCCCCCGCGGGGGGACAAGAGACCCAGTACTTC
TRBD1,-,TRBV19,TRBJ1-1,CASSLRGLAEAFF,TGTGCCAGTAGTCTCAGGGGGCTGGCTGAAGCTTTCTTT
-,-,TRBV12-5,TRBJ2-5,CASGLVPGPKETQYF,TGTGCTAGTGGTTTGGTACCGGGCCCCAAAGAGACCCAGTACTTC
-,-,TRBV5-6,TRBJ2-5,CASRKGGAEETQYF,TGTGCCAGCAGGAAAGGGGGGGCGGAAGAGACCCAGTACTTC
TRBD2,-,TRBV5-1,TRBJ2-1,CASSPFGGGGNEQFF,TGCGCCAGCAGCCCCTTTGGGGGGGGTGGCAATGAGCAGTTCTTC